This T cell receptor (beta chain) was captured in a study of blood T cell repertoires in COVID-19. Study details: The study drew acute and convalescent COVID-19 samples from the United States, Italy and Spain. PBMCs, B-cell-depleted T cells, or T cells provided the cDNA or gDNA that made up the material.

The CDR3 extends over 14 amino acids. Authors' processing steps: It was from reference gene primer amplification that nucleated cell counts were estimated. Only in-frame clones appear in the TCRdb table, and some are missing; sequencing was by immunoSEQ multiplex PCR. The DNA was the basis for D and trimming; V, J and clone size are from that table. The table includes about 32,000 clones, just over 85% detected once. V is TRBV21-1 and J is TRBJ2-1; the listed D gene, TRBD2, was not tested against the DNA. TRBV21-1 is recorded as a pseudogene. This clonotype was obtained from a woman aged 80 or older with active or convalescent COVID-19. The sequencing sample was made of peripheral blood. CDR3 bases: TGTGCCAGCAGCAAAGCGAGCGCGAACTATGAGCAGTTCTTC. Protein product: CASSKASANYEQFF.